Sequencing of this TCR beta chain was carried out in a study of regulatory T cells in long-lasting Graves disease. For TCR beta, libraries came from iRepertoire HTBI primers and Arm-PCR of CDR3 regions. TCRdb redid the calling of the multiplex PCR reads with MiXCR, one entry per CDR3 protein. The table lists about 470,000 distinct CDR3 sequences, around 15% of them singletons. CDR1 is MNHEY, CDR2 SMNVEV, per germline (reference sequence). This CDR3 spans 15 amino acids. The V and J ends lost 6 bases and 7 bases, in that order; junction bases with no gene match: 12. As for time point: newly diagnosed GD, antithyroid drugs for less than 3 months. From PBMCs, RNA was extracted and then used to make the TCR library. Whole-study findings and limits: The persistent group shared around 3,000 public clonotypes, more than the approximately 880 shared by new patients.

Points on this clonotype: Its antigen is unknown.

This sample also appeared in a second study, on T cells in Graves' hyperthyroidism and ophthalmopathy. From that paper: Patients with uncontrolled infections, other autoimmune diseases, pregnancy or lactation were excluded. Clinical symptoms, serum thyroxine and TRAb, thyroid ultrasound and orbital computed tomography together formed the diagnostic basis. A first-round RT-PCR of the TCR CDR3 used the HTBI primer set.

The J gene is TRBJ1-5, the V gene TRBV27, with 7 bases matching TRBD1. The specimen comprised peripheral blood mononuclear cells (PBMCs), sampled at new diagnosis, from a patient treated with antithyroid drugs. This clonotype originated in a man aged 35 to 55 with Graves disease. CDR3 in amino acids: CASSPATGPPQPQHF. CDR3 in DNA: TGTGCCAGCAGCCCCGCGACAGGGCCTCCCCAGCCCCAGCATTTT.